These T cell receptor beta chains were read from a single sample in a study of patients and donors after allogeneic stem cell transplantation. TCRdb re-called the RT-PCR reads through MiXCR, storing one row per CDR3 protein. The sample includes about a million distinct CDR3 sequences, about 20% seen only once; the top ten take 6%. Sequenced sample: blood, either unsorted or a sorted T cell fraction (not recorded which). The source is a human donor who was either an allogeneic HSCT recipient or a stem cell or donor lymphocyte infusion donor (not recorded which). It is not recorded whose cells these are; they may come from a transplant donor. CDR3s include the opening cysteine and the closing phenylalanine or tryptophan. The D gene is left open where the match is weak. A row's size may be missing; if present it is once, few, many or a size class.

size	V	J	D	CDR3	DNA
few	TRBV6-1	TRBJ1-5	NA	CASLNHEGSNQPQHF	TGTGCCAGCCTAAACCACGAGGGAAGCAATCAGCCCCAGCATTTT
NA	TRBV18	TRBJ2-3	NA	CASSRGYGTDTQYF	TGTGCCAGCTCACGGGGGTATGGTACAGATACGCAGTATTTT
few	TRBV11-1	TRBJ1-6	NA	CASSLRDRSENSPLHF	TGTGCCAGCAGCTTACGGGACCGATCGGAAAATTCACCCCTCCACTTT
NA	TRBV30	TRBJ1-4	NA	CASDDGLIVEKLFF	TGTGCCTCCGACGATGGGTTAATCGTCGAAAAACTGTTTTTT
few	TRBV28	TRBJ1-2	NA	CASSYPGYGYTF	TGTGCCAGCAGTTATCCGGGGTATGGCTACACCTTC
NA	TRBV4-3	TRBJ1-2	TRBD1	CASSQDHTGGWGYTF	TGCGCCAGCAGCCAAGATCATACAGGGGGATGGGGCTACACCTTC
NA	TRBV5-1	TRBJ2-1	NA	CASSTGIRSPSSREQFF	TGCGCCAGCAGCACGGGTATTCGGTCGCCTTCTTCCAGGGAGCAGTTCTTC
few	TRBV7-9	TRBJ1-2	NA	CASSSGATSGDYGYTF	TGTGCCAGCAGCTCCGGGGCCACGTCCGGGGATTATGGCTACACCTTC
NA	TRBV5-4	TRBJ2-5	TRBD2	CASSLRLRGGQETQYF	TGTGCCAGCAGCTTGAGGTTACGGGGGGGCCAAGAGACCCAGTACTTC
NA	TRBV25-1	TRBJ2-5	TRBD2	CASSASYGGTETQYF	TGTGCCAGCAGTGCCTCTTACGGGGGGACGGAGACCCAGTACTTC
NA	TRBV20-1	TRBJ2-4	NA	CSARGRGAKNIQYF	TGCAGTGCTAGAGGAAGAGGGGCCAAAAACATTCAGTACTTC
many	TRBV6-1	TRBJ1-2	NA	CASHRGEEFGYTF	TGTGCCAGCCACCGTGGGGAGGAATTCGGCTACACCTTC
many	TRBV12-3/TRBV12-4	TRBJ1-1	NA	CASSLDVGMNTEAFF	TGTGCCAGCAGTTTAGACGTCGGAATGAACACTGAAGCTTTCTTT
NA	TRBV2	TRBJ2-2	NA	CASSDSWTGELFF	TGTGCCAGCAGTGATTCTTGGACCGGGGAGCTGTTTTTT
NA	TRBV4-2	TRBJ1-1	NA	CASSQETGDEAFF	TGTGCCAGCAGCCAAGAGACGGGGGATGAAGCTTTCTTT
NA	TRBV9	TRBJ2-7	NA	CASSPSMGEQYF	TGTGCCAGCAGCCCTTCTATGGGAGAGCAGTACTTC
few	TRBV5-6	TRBJ2-2	NA	CASSLASSGSGELFF	TGTGCCAGCAGCTTGGCCTCGTCAGGGAGCGGGGAGCTGTTTTTT
many	TRBV18	TRBJ2-5	TRBD2	CASSSGVQETQYF	TGTGCCAGCTCCAGCGGGGTACAAGAGACCCAGTACTTC
many	TRBV12-3/TRBV12-4	TRBJ2-1	NA	CASIGATNEQFF	TGTGCCAGCATCGGGGCAACCAATGAGCAGTTCTTC
NA	TRBV3-1	TRBJ2-2	NA	CASSRLGHVNTGELFF	TGTGCCAGCAGCCGGCTGGGACATGTAAACACCGGGGAGCTGTTTTTT
NA	TRBV4-1	TRBJ1-5	TRBD1	CASSPLLGTDHSNQPQHF	TGCGCCAGCAGCCCGCTATTAGGGACAGATCATAGCAATCAGCCCCAGCATTTT
few	TRBV5-1	TRBJ1-6	TRBD1	CASSLSGQIPNSPLHF	TGCGCCAGCAGCTTATCGGGACAGATTCCTAATTCACCCCTCCACTTT
NA	TRBV6-5	TRBJ1-2	TRBD1	CASSYSGTGGYGYTF	TGTGCCAGCAGTTACTCAGGGACAGGGGGCTATGGCTACACCTTC
few	TRBV5-1	TRBJ1-2	NA	CASSLGGGAGGYTF	TGCGCCAGCAGCTTGGGTGGGGGCGCCGGGGGCTACACCTTC
few	TRBV12-3/TRBV12-4	TRBJ2-1	NA	CASSFQAHEQFF	TGTGCCAGCAGTTTCCAGGCCCATGAGCAGTTCTTC
few	TRBV9	TRBJ2-3	NA	CASSLNQGIGTDTQYF	TGTGCCAGCAGCCTTAACCAGGGGATCGGCACAGATACGCAGTATTTT
once	TRBV28	TRBJ1-4	TRBD1	CASSAGTAPFF	TGTGCCAGCAGTGCAGGGACAGCCCCGTTTTTT
few	TRBV24-1	TRBJ2-3	NA	CATSIESASTDTQYF	TGTGCCACCAGTATCGAGAGTGCTAGCACAGATACGCAGTATTTT
few	TRBV5-1	TRBJ1-1	NA	CASSSGLGENTEAFF	TGCGCCAGCAGCTCGGGGCTGGGTGAGAACACTGAAGCTTTCTTT
NA	TRBV10-3	TRBJ2-5	NA	CAISDRGVVAQETQYF	TGTGCCATCAGTGACAGGGGGGTAGTTGCCCAAGAGACCCAGTACTTC
NA	TRBV3-1	TRBJ1-2	NA	CASSQEGSLYGYTF	TGTGCCAGCAGCCAAGAGGGATCTCTATATGGCTACACCTTC
many	TRBV12-3/TRBV12-4	TRBJ2-3	NA	CASSLRLNTDTQYF	TGTGCCAGCAGTCTCAGACTAAACACAGATACGCAGTATTTT
NA	TRBV12-3/TRBV12-4	TRBJ1-4	TRBD1	CASSGDRPATNEKLFF	TGTGCCAGCAGTGGGGACAGACCTGCAACTAATGAAAAACTGTTTTTT
few	TRBV5-1	TRBJ2-5	TRBD1	CASSSDRGIDQYF	TGCGCCAGCAGCTCGGACAGGGGTATAGACCAGTACTTC
NA	TRBV12-3/TRBV12-4	TRBJ2-7	TRBD1	CASKSRSGTGYEQYF	TGTGCCAGCAAGAGTAGGTCCGGGACAGGGTACGAGCAGTACTTC
NA	TRBV21-1	TRBJ1-1	NA	CASSKVDPDRGNTEAFF	TGTGCCAGCAGCAAAGTGGACCCTGACAGGGGAAACACTGAAGCTTTCTTT
few	TRBV28	TRBJ2-1	TRBD2	CASSLWNLAGGNEQFF	TGTGCCAGCAGTTTATGGAACCTAGCGGGAGGGAATGAGCAGTTCTTC
NA	TRBV12-3/TRBV12-4	TRBJ2-7	TRBD1	CASSPANRGIGEQYF	TGTGCCAGCAGTCCGGCTAACAGGGGGATAGGCGAGCAGTACTTC
NA	TRBV7-9	TRBJ1-4	TRBD1	CASSRATGADEKLFF	TGTGCCAGCAGCCGAGCGACAGGGGCGGATGAAAAACTGTTTTTT
few	TRBV11-3	TRBJ2-1	TRBD1	CASSLHKVGQGGNEQFF	TGTGCCAGCAGCTTACATAAGGTGGGACAGGGCGGCAATGAGCAGTTCTTC
few	TRBV7-9	TRBJ2-5	NA	CASSLIVGMRETQYF	TGTGCCAGCAGCTTAATAGTCGGGATGCGCGAGACCCAGTACTTC
few	TRBV5-1	TRBJ1-1	TRBD1	CASSFRQGAQPEAFF	TGCGCCAGCAGTTTTCGACAGGGGGCCCAGCCCGAAGCTTTCTTT
NA	TRBV6-1	TRBJ1-1	TRBD1	CALRGRTEAFF	TGTGCTCTGAGGGGGCGGACTGAAGCTTTCTTT
NA	TRBV6-5	TRBJ1-2	NA	CASSYSTGWGYTF	TGTGCCAGCAGTTACTCCACAGGGTGGGGTTACACCTTC